The next 29 T cell receptor beta chains were all read from a single sample in a study of identical twins. One entry per CDR3 protein, called by TCRdb with MiXCR from the 5' RACE reads. The top ten clones hold roughly 1.6% of a sample with some 900,000 distinct CDR3 sequences, 12% of them seen once. This same sample was also part of a study on yellow fever vaccine responses in identical twins.

Sample: PBMCs. The receptor set was obtained from a woman aged 18-35 years in good health.

This clonotype was observed a handful of times. This chain connects TRBV29-1 to TRBJ1-1; 8 bases agree with TRBD1. Germline V gives CDR1 SQVTM, CDR2 ANQGSEA. After removal of 5 bases from V and 10 bases from J, the junction contained 6 bases not matched to a gene. This CDR3 is built from 11 residues. DNA of the CDR3: TGCAGCGTTTACGGACAGGGATCAGCTTTCTTT. Encoded protein: CSVYGQGSAFF.

This clonotype was recorded once. The rearrangement uses TRBV7-6 and TRBJ2-7; D gene uncertain. Trimming removed 1 base at V and 0 bases at J, with 13 bases between. Germline assignment: CDR1 SGHVS and CDR2 FNYEAQ. The CDR3 covers 16 residues. DNA for the CDR3: TGTGCCAGCAGCTTAGGAAATATGTATACCTCCTACGAGCAGTACTTC. Residues: CASSLGNMYTSYEQYF.

This clonotype has only a few counts. The chain uses TRBV7-8 and TRBJ2-7; TRBD1 matches 7 bases. CDR1 SGHVS and CDR2 FQNEAQ come from the germline V gene. V shed 5 bases and J 6 bases; nucleotides not matched to a gene: 13. The CDR3 contains 15 residues. The CDR3 region has the DNA TGTGCCAGCAGCCAGGGGGATAGCAAAAGACCCGAGCAGTACTTC. The encoded protein is CASSQGDSKRPEQYF.

This chain connects TRBV7-3 to TRBJ2-1; 13 bases agree with TRBD2. Germline V gene lookup returns CDR1 SGHTA and CDR2 FQGTGA. Losses at the gene ends were 4 bases for V and 7 bases for J; bases not matched to a gene: 7. This CDR3 is 16 amino acids long. Here the CDR3 DNA reads TGTGCCAGCAGCTCTGGACTAGCGGGAGTAGGGAATGAGCAGTTCTTC. This sequence encodes CASSSGLAGVGNEQFF.

Worth noting for this clonotype: A junction end diverges from the germline sequence, so it may reflect a read error. J is TRBJ1-1 and V is TRBV10-3; D is unclear. Germline loops: CDR1 ENHRY, CDR2 SYGVKD. The CDR3 is 9 amino acids. The CDR3 DNA follows: TGTGCCATCAGTGAACCTCCCATATTT. This gives the protein CAISEPPIF.

The rearrangement links TRBV5-6 to TRBJ1-5; no clear D. There are 14 residues in the CDR3. Germline V lookup: CDR1 SGHDT, CDR2 YYEEEE. V lost 0 bases, J lost 6 bases, and 10 bases lay in between. In nucleotides, the CDR3 is TGTGCCAGCAGCTTGGGTGAGAGGTCTCAGCCCCAGCATTTT. This translates into CASSLGERSQPQHF.

V and J are TRBV12-3 or TRBV12-4 and TRBJ2-7; D possibly matches TRBD1 or TRBD2 (7 bases each). V was pared by 5 bases and J by 5 bases, with 19 bases between. This CDR3 contains 15 residues. CDR3 protein: CASSPRGGAMDEQYF. The CDR3, as DNA: TGTGCCAGCAGTCCCAGGGGGGGGGCAATGGACGAGCAGTACTTC.

This clonotype was detected a few times. The chain couples TRBV11-2 to TRBJ2-3; TRBD2 aligns across 13 bases. Germline loops: CDR1 SGHAT, CDR2 FQNNGV. Trimming at V came to 0 bases and at J to 2 bases, leaving 2 bases not matched to a gene. The CDR3 runs 17 residues. CDR3 in DNA: TGTGCCAGCAGCTTAGAGGGACTAGCGGGGAACACAGATACGCAGTATTTT. This sequence encodes CASSLEGLAGNTDTQYF.

The V and J genes are TRBV20-1 and TRBJ2-3; D is perhaps TRBD2 (7 bases). V lost 7 bases, J lost 2 bases, and 13 bases lay in between. CDR1 and CDR2 (germline): DFQATT, SNEGSKA (reference sequence). CDR3 length: 13 amino acids. Written as DNA, the CDR3 is TGCAGTGGATGGCGGGGGCCCACAGATACGCAGTATTTT. Its protein is CSGWRGPTDTQYF.

The table lists this clonotype with a few counts. This chain connects TRBV6-1 to TRBJ1-5; D uncertain. V was shortened by 7 bases and J by 2 bases, with 9 bases between the two germline ends. This CDR3 region has 13 residues. CDR1 and CDR2 (germline): MNHNS, SASEGT. Here the CDR3 DNA reads TGTGCCAGCACGGTAAGGGGCAATCAGCCCCAGCATTTT. This sequence encodes CASTVRGNQPQHF.

This clonotype appeared a few times. V is TRBV5-5 and J is TRBJ1-4; D remains unclear. In germline, CDR1 is SGHKS, CDR2 YYEKEE (reference sequence). This CDR3 region has 16 residues. Trimming removed 4 bases from V and 0 bases from J, with 13 bases in between. The CDR3, as DNA: TGTGCCAGCAGCCCCCTCACCCAGCCAACTAATGAAAAACTGTTTTTT. It specifies CASSPLTQPTNEKLFF.

The V call is TRBV11-2, the J call TRBJ2-5; the match to TRBD2 covers 13 bases. V gave up 5 bases and J gave up 5 bases; unmatched junction bases: 8. Looked up from germline, CDR1 is SGHAT and CDR2 is FQNNGV. The CDR3 has 16 residues. The CDR3 bases are TGTGCCAGCAGCCGTCCGACTAGCGGGAGGTCGGAGACCCAGTACTTC. Translated, it gives CASSRPTSGRSETQYF.

This clonotype was observed a few times. V is TRBV7-2 and J is TRBJ2-1, with 10 bases matching TRBD2. CDR1 SGHTA and CDR2 FQGNSA come from the germline V gene. This CDR3 region has 15 residues. After removal of 5 bases from V and 6 bases from J, the junction contained 7 bases not matched to a gene. The CDR3 DNA is TGTGCCAGCAGCACGAGCGGGGGGGGGTTCAATGAGCAGTTCTTC. Translation gives CASSTSGGGFNEQFF.

In its sample, this clonotype was seen a few times. The chain links TRBV20-1 to TRBJ2-3; 7 bases align to TRBD1. Germline-derived CDR1 and CDR2 are DFQATT and SNEGSKA (reference sequence). CDR3 length: 12 residues. The CDR3 protein is CRSGTGTDTQYF. CDR3 coding DNA: TGCAGATCCGGGACAGGCACAGATACGCAGTATTTT.

As regards this clonotype: Germline is not matched at one junction end, which may reflect a read error. The chain uses TRBV5-6 and TRBJ2-5; TRBD2 matches at 9 bases. In germline, CDR1 is SGHDT, CDR2 YYEEEE. This CDR3 has 13 amino acids. This CDR3 reads CASSYRTSVREDF. CDR3 DNA sequence: TGTGCCAGCAGCTACCGGACTAGCGTCCGGGAGGACTTC.

This clonotype has a handful of counts. The V call is TRBV5-5, the J call TRBJ2-1; D gene ambiguous. The ends were cut back, 1 base at V and 3 bases at J, with 14 bases in the middle. CDR3 size: 16 residues. In germline, CDR1 is SGHKS, CDR2 YYEKEE (reference sequence). The CDR3 bases are TGTGCCAGCAGCTTGTCATGGGGAATGGACTACAATGAGCAGTTCTTC. Residues: CASSLSWGMDYNEQFF.

CDR3 protein: CASSPGSAHQPQHF. The CDR3 nucleotides read TGCGCCAGCAGCCCCGGCTCAGCCCATCAGCCCCAGCATTTT. The chain uses TRBV4-1 and TRBJ1-5; no clear D gene. V lost 4 bases and J lost 5, with 12 bases in between. The CDR3 runs to 14 residues. CDR1 MGHRA and CDR2 YSYEKL come from the germline V gene.

The V and J genes are TRBV20-1 and TRBJ2-7; 7 positions match TRBD2. This CDR3 region has 14 residues. Germline assignment: CDR1 DFQATT and CDR2 SNEGSKA (reference sequence). V shed 3 bases, J shed 0 bases, and the junction held 5 bases outside the gene matches. CDR3 coding DNA: TGCAGTGCTAGGGGAGGGCGCCACTCCTACGAGCAGTACGTC. It codes for CSARGGRHSYEQYV.

The gene calls are TRBV20-1 and TRBJ2-7; tentatively, D is TRBD1 or TRBD2 (5 bases each). Germline values: CDR1 DFQATT, CDR2 SNEGSKA (reference sequence). The CDR3 sequence is 16 residues long. Trimming took 6 bases from V and 2 from J, leaving 23 bases between them. CDR3 protein: CSADSPGPTRPYEQYF. The CDR3 DNA is TGCAGTGCAGACTCGCCGGGACCGACGAGACCCTACGAGCAGTACTTC.

DNA for the CDR3: TGTGCCAGCAGCCAAGATTCCCCGGGACTCTACGAGCAGTACTTC. It is translated as CASSQDSPGLYEQYF. This chain links TRBV3-1 with TRBJ2-7, with D possibly being TRBD2 (6 bases). Germline CDR1 is LGHDT and CDR2 is YNNKEL (reference sequence). The V gene lost 0 bases and the J gene lost 3 bases, with 12 bases spanning the gap. CDR3 length: 15 amino acids.

This clonotype was observed a handful of times. This sequence joins TRBV25-1 and TRBJ2-5, with D hard to call. Germline CDR1 reads MGHDK; CDR2 reads SYGVNS. V lost 5 bases, J lost 1 base, and 11 bases lay in between. The CDR3 covers 14 residues. The CDR3 is CASSKDGPQETQYF. The CDR3 DNA reads TGTGCCAGCAGTAAAGACGGACCCCAAGAGACCCAGTACTTC.

This chain links TRBV5-1 with TRBJ1-4; perhaps TRBD1 as D (6 bases). The CDR3 extends over 16 amino acids. The V end was cut by 4 bases, the J end by 0 bases, with 13 bases between. CDR1 is SGHRS, CDR2 YFSETQ, per germline. DNA for the CDR3: TGCGCCAGCAGCCCAGGATACAGGGCAACTAATGAAAAACTGTTTTTT. This gives the protein CASSPGYRATNEKLFF.

This clonotype occurred many times. The chain recombines TRBV5-6 with TRBJ1-2; no clear D. Deletions cut 0 bases from V and 0 bases from J, with 12 bases between. Germline V gene data show CDR1 as SGHDT and CDR2 as YYEEEE. This CDR3 region has 16 residues. CDR3 in amino acids: CASSLVTGKANYGYTF. Here the CDR3 DNA reads TGTGCCAGCAGCTTGGTTACCGGAAAAGCTAACTATGGCTACACCTTC. Variable domain in full (rest from reference TRBV5-6 and TRBJ1-2): DAGVTQSPTHLIKTRGQQVTLRCSPKSGHDTVSWYQQALGQGPQFIFQYYEEEERQRGNFPDRFSGHQFPNYSSELNVNALLLGDSALYLCASSLVTGKANYGYTFGSGTRLTVV.

The rearrangement joins TRBV5-1 to TRBJ2-2; 7 positions agree with TRBD2. Germline-derived CDR1 and CDR2 are SGHRS and YFSETQ. CDR3 length equals 15 residues. V dropped 7 bases and J dropped 0; count of bases not matched to a gene: 6. CDR3 amino acids: CASSNGGTNTGELFF. CDR3 bases: TGCGCCAGCTCCAACGGGGGGACGAACACCGGGGAGCTGTTTTTT.

V and J are TRBV28 and TRBJ2-3; the D gene is possibly TRBD2 (5 bases). The CDR3 is made up of 16 amino acids. V dropped 5 bases and J dropped 2 bases, with 17 bases sitting between them. Germline V lookup: CDR1 MDHEN, CDR2 SYDVKM. CDR3 DNA sequence: TGTGCCAGCAGTAAGGACTCCCTTGGTTCCACAGATACGCAGTATTTT. Translating it yields CASSKDSLGSTDTQYF. The complete variable domain, with remaining parts taken from reference TRBV28 and TRBJ2-3, reads DVKVTQSSRYLVKRTGEKVFLECVQDMDHENMFWYRQDPGLGLRLIYFSYDVKMKEKGDIPEGYSVSREKKERFSLILESASTNQTSMYLCASSKDSLGSTDTQYFGPGTRLTVL.

This clonotype was observed at least ten times. The rearrangement links TRBV5-1 to TRBJ2-2, with D possibly being TRBD2 (6 bases). The CDR3 length is 15 residues. V was clipped by 4 bases and J by 3 bases, with 13 bases between them. Per the germline V gene, CDR1 is SGHRS and CDR2 is YFSETQ. This CDR3 reads CASSRGGGDTGELFF. The CDR3 coding sequence is TGCGCCAGCAGCCGCGGCGGAGGGGACACCGGGGAGCTGTTTTTT.

This clonotype was recorded many times. The chain carries TRBV29-1 and TRBJ2-1; a possible D gene is TRBD2 (5 bases). CDR1 SQVTM and CDR2 ANQGSEA come from the germline V gene. Trimming took off 2 bases at V and 4 bases at J, with 12 bases between the two ends. CDR3 length: 14 residues. CDR3 region: CSVERGVGYNEQFF. The CDR3 DNA is TGCAGCGTTGAACGGGGAGTTGGATACAATGAGCAGTTCTTC.

This clonotype was seen more than once but under ten times. This chain connects TRBV5-1 to TRBJ1-1, with 7 bases aligning to TRBD1. Germline V gene data show CDR1 as SGHRS and CDR2 as YFSETQ. The CDR3 totals 17 residues. V was pared by 0 bases and J by 4 bases, with 12 bases of the junction left unmatched. CDR3 sequence (DNA): TGCGCCAGCAGCTTGGAGAGGGGGCATGGGGTGAGCACTGAAGCTTTCTTT. Translated: CASSLERGHGVSTEAFF.

This clonotype was seen ten or more times. V usage is TRBV24-1 and J usage is TRBJ2-3; TRBD1 aligns across 11 bases. The CDR3 length is 16 residues. With 5 bases clipped from V and 0 bases from J, the junction kept 3 bases outside the gene matches. CDR1 is KGHDR and CDR2 is SFDVKD in the germline V gene. DNA of the CDR3: TGTGCCACCAGTGGTGGACAGGGGGCGAGCACAGATACGCAGTATTTT. Amino acid sequence: CATSGGQGASTDTQYF.